The 3 T cell receptor beta chains below all came from one sample that was sequenced in a study of blood T cells in healthy people across ages. The authors ran a second PCR of roughly 6 to 12 cycles using a sample-barcoded 5' primer and a J-beta primer mix. TCRdb ran MiXCR on the 5' RACE reads and lists one entry per CDR3 protein. Of 920,000 or so distinct CDR3 sequences in the sample, more than 40% were seen once. Sequencing was performed on blood. These receptors were obtained from a woman aged 55-75 years in good health.

This chain uses TRBV6-1 with TRBJ2-4, with 8 bases fitting TRBD2. Germline V gene lookup returns CDR1 MNHNS and CDR2 SASEGT. After removal of 6 bases from V and 0 bases from J, the junction contained 7 bases not matched to a gene. CDR3 length: 16 amino acids. The CDR3 DNA reads as TGTGCCAGCAGCCCATGCGGGGGGAGAGCCAAAAACATTCAGTACTTC. Amino acids: CASSPCGGRAKNIQYF.

This chain links TRBV14 with TRBJ2-3; possibly TRBD1 for D (6 bases). The CDR3 is 15 amino acids. Deletions cut 3 bases from V and 2 bases from J, with 12 bases between. The germline V gene has CDR1 SGHDN and CDR2 FVKESK. CDR3 amino acids: CASSQGDTHTDTQYF. In DNA form, the CDR3 reads TGTGCCAGCAGCCAGGGGGACACGCACACAGATACGCAGTATTTT. Looking up the rest from reference TRBV14 and TRBJ2-3 gives the full variable domain: EAGVTQFPSHSVIEKGQTVTLRCDPISGHDNLYWYRRVMGKEIKFLLHFVKESKQDESGMPNNRFLAERTGGTYSTLKVQPAELEDSGVYFCASSQGDTHTDTQYFGPGTRLTVL.

The genes are TRBV6-2 or TRBV6-3 and TRBJ2-7, with 7 positions matching TRBD2. The DNA matches TRBJ2-5 better at its end, which makes the J call doubtful. This CDR3 is 14 amino acids long. Germline V gene data show CDR1 as MNHEY and CDR2 as SVGEGT. DNA for the CDR3: TGTGCCAGCAGAACACTAGCGTCGGAGGGGACCCAGTACTTC. As protein: CASRTLASEGTQYF.